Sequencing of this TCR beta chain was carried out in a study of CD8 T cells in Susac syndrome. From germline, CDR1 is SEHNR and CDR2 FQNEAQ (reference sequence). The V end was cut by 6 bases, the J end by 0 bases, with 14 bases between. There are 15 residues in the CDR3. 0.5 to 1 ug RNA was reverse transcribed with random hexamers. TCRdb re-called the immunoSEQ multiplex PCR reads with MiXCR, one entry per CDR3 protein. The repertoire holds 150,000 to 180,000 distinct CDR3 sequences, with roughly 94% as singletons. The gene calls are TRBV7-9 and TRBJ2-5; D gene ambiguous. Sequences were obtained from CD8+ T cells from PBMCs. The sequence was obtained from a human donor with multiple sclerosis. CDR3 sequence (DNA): TGTGCCAGCAGTTTTGGGGAAGCGAACCAAGAGACCCAGTACTTC. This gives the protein CASSFGEANQETQYF.